The 22 T cell receptor beta chains below come from one sample, sequenced in a study of esophageal squamous cell carcinoma under preoperative chemotherapy. TCRdb fed the PCR reads into MiXCR, producing one record per CDR3 protein. This sample has 34,000 or so distinct CDR3 sequences, with 40% to 60% found just once. Indicated time point: after preoperative PTX-NDP chemotherapy. The sample here was taken from a patient given preoperative chemotherapy. Receptors originate from a human donor with esophageal squamous cell carcinoma. The donor label of this sample is uncertain.

For this clonotype: Mismatch with germline at one junction end may stem from a read error. The chain employs TRBV6-1 and TRBJ2-4; 7 bases align to TRBD1. This CDR3 comprises 16 residues. CDR1 and CDR2 from the germline V gene are MNHNS and SASEGT. The CDR3: CASSRNQGDGKDIQYF. The CDR3 DNA reads as TGTGCCAGCAGTCGCAACCAGGGGGACGGCAAAGACATTCAGTACTTC.

This clonotype was picked up a small number of times. This chain connects TRBV7-9 to TRBJ2-4; 7 positions match TRBD1. The J call may be mistaken, given a closer DNA end match to TRBJ2-7. The CDR3 loop spans 15 amino acids. The germline V gene encodes CDR1 SEHNR and CDR2 FQNEAQ (reference sequence). CDR3 nucleotides: TGTGCCAGCAGCCCCCCAGAGACAGGGTTGGACGAGCAGTACTTC. Translating it yields CASSPPETGLDEQYF.

This sequence joins TRBV7-2 and TRBJ2-4, with 9 bases fitting TRBD2. CDR1 SGHTA and CDR2 FQGNSA come from the germline V gene. The length of the CDR3 is 18 residues. Trimming at V came to 1 base and at J to 8 bases, leaving 15 bases not matched to a gene. This CDR3 is CASSLGGAGGRDQDIQYF. CDR3 DNA sequence: TGTGCCAGCAGCTTAGGGGGGGCGGGGGGGCGTGACCAAGACATTCAGTACTTC.

In its sample, this clonotype ranks as medium-sized. The chain employs TRBV7-2 and TRBJ2-5, with TRBD2 matching 12 bases. The germline V gene has CDR1 SGHTA and CDR2 FQGNSA. J gave up 11 bases and V 1 base, and 14 bases lay outside the gene matches. This CDR3 comprises 17 residues. The CDR3 DNA is TGTGCCAGCAGCTTAGACGCTAGCGGGGGGGCCCTCAATGAGCAGTACTTC. Translation: CASSLDASGGALNEQYF. The full variable domain, with the rest looked up from reference TRBV7-2 and TRBJ2-5, is GAGVSQSPSNKVTEKGKDVELRCDPISGHTALYWYRQSLGQGLEFLIYFQGNSAPDKSGLPSDRFSAERTGGSVSTLTIQRTQQEDSAVYLCASSLDASGGALNEQYFGPGTRLLVL.

V is TRBV7-2 and J is TRBJ2-3; possibly TRBD1 or TRBD2 for D (5 bases each). The end of the DNA is better explained by TRBJ2-7, so the J call may be wrong. CDR1 is SGHTA and CDR2 is FQGNSA in the germline V gene. This CDR3 has 16 residues. The CDR3 DNA reads as TGTGCCAGCAGCTTACCGGGGCTGGGAGCCACAGACATGCAGTACTTC. Residues: CASSLPGLGATDMQYF.

The chain combines TRBV7-9 with TRBJ2-1; weak D call: TRBD2 (5 bases). The V gene's germline CDR1 is SEHNR and CDR2 FQNEAQ (reference sequence). V lost 6 bases and J 7 bases, leaving 19 bases between the germline ends. The CDR3 loop spans 15 amino acids. The CDR3 DNA reads TGTGCCAGCAGTTCTAAAAGGAGGTTAGGAAATGAGCAGTTCTTC. Amino acid sequence: CASSSKRRLGNEQFF.

This clonotype was detected only a few times. This sequence joins TRBV6-2 or TRBV6-3 and TRBJ2-1; perhaps TRBD2 as D (6 bases). The DNA matches TRBJ2-7 better at its end, which makes the J call doubtful. CDR3 size: 17 residues. Per germline, CDR1 MNHEY and CDR2 SVGEGT. CDR3 in amino acids: CASSYAPKGGPSYEQYF. The CDR3 DNA follows: TGTGCCAGCAGTTACGCGCCTAAGGGAGGCCCCTCCTACGAGCAGTACTTC.

V is TRBV7-9 and J is TRBJ2-1; D possibly corresponds to TRBD2 (5 bases). V was pared by 1 base and J by 10 bases, with 11 bases between. From germline, CDR1 is SEHNR and CDR2 FQNEAQ (reference sequence). This CDR3 region has 13 residues. This CDR3 is CASSLGGSYEQFF. CDR3 bases: TGTGCCAGCAGCTTAGGCGGGTCCTACGAGCAGTTCTTC. Looking up the rest from reference TRBV7-9 and TRBJ2-1 gives the full variable domain: DTGVSQNPRHKITKRGQNVTFRCDPISEHNRLYWYRQTLGQGPEFLTYFQNEAQLEKSRLLSDRFSAERPKGSFSTLEIQRTEQGDSAMYLCASSLGGSYEQFFGPGTRLTVL.

Notes on this clonotype: The conserved phenylalanine or tryptophan is not found at the CDR3 terminus, so this likely reflects a read error. The genes are TRBV5-6 and TRBJ2-5, with a tentative D call TRBD2 (5 bases). With 7 bases removed from V and 7 bases from J, the gap between germline ends came to 20 bases. The CDR3 has 14 amino acids. Per germline, CDR1 SGHDT and CDR2 YYEEEE. CDR3 nucleotides: TGTGCCAGCGGCTGTGAGCTGAGGGAAGCGACCCAGTACTCC. Amino acid sequence: CASGCELREATQYS.

This clonotype was picked up a small number of times. V gene TRBV4-1 combines with J gene TRBJ2-1; 9 nucleotides align to TRBD2. Germline V lookup: CDR1 MGHRA, CDR2 YSYEKL. The CDR3 extends over 16 amino acids. The V gene end was trimmed by 1 base and the J gene end by 4 bases; junction bases not matched to a gene: 5. The CDR3 reads CASSQGYTSGYNEQFF. In DNA, the CDR3 is TGCGCCAGCAGCCAAGGGTACACTAGCGGGTACAATGAGCAGTTCTTC.

This clonotype came up many times. The J gene is TRBJ2-1, the V gene TRBV6-5; 10 bases are a match to TRBD2. Germline CDR1 and CDR2: MNHEY and SVGAGI. The CDR3 runs 15 residues. V gave up 4 bases and J gave up 7 bases; unmatched junction bases: 7. CDR3 DNA: TGTGCCAGCAGTTCTCCAGCGGGGGGGCAGAATGAGCAGTTCTTC. This encodes CASSSPAGGQNEQFF.

This clonotype is categorized as medium-sized (0.01 to 0.1%). The chain employs TRBV7-2 and TRBJ2-4, with D unresolved. CDR1 and CDR2 (germline): SGHTA, FQGNSA. This CDR3 contains 14 residues. Between the trimmed V and J ends, which lost 5 bases and 0 bases, there was a span of 8 bases. This CDR3 is CASSPGLAKNIQYF. The CDR3 DNA is TGTGCCAGCAGCCCCGGTCTAGCCAAAAACATTCAGTACTTC. Using reference TRBV7-2 and TRBJ2-4 for the parts outside the CDR3, the full variable domain is GAGVSQSPSNKVTEKGKDVELRCDPISGHTALYWYRQSLGQGLEFLIYFQGNSAPDKSGLPSDRFSAERTGGSVSTLTIQRTQQEDSAVYLCASSPGLAKNIQYFGAGTRLSVL.

V usage is TRBV6-1 and J usage is TRBJ2-5, with 7 bases lining up with TRBD1. The J call may be faulty, since TRBJ2-7 better matches the DNA end. The CDR3 is 13 amino acids. CDR1 is MNHNS, CDR2 SASEGT, per germline. CDR3 nucleotide sequence: TGTGCCAGCAGTCGGGACAGAGTTTACGAGCAGTACTTC. It codes for CASSRDRVYEQYF.

V and J are TRBV7-2 and TRBJ2-5; 9 nucleotides align to TRBD2. The junction had 14 bases not matched to a gene; V was cut back by 5 bases and J by 4 bases. Germline CDR1 SGHTA, CDR2 FQGNSA. CDR3 length: 17 amino acids. The CDR3 coding sequence is TGTGCCAGCAGCAGCCCTCTCGGCGGGGGGGTCAGAGAGACCCAGTACTTC. It yields the protein CASSSPLGGGVRETQYF.

The rearrangement joins TRBV5-1 to TRBJ1-2; no clear D gene. The germline CDR1 and CDR2 sequences are SGHRS and YFSETQ. Trimming took off 5 bases at V and 2 bases at J, with 10 bases between the two ends. The CDR3 totals 13 residues. CDR3 region: CASSVDGNYGYTF. CDR3 nucleotide sequence: TGCGCCAGCAGTGTAGACGGGAACTATGGCTACACCTTC.

Details on this clonotype: The junction departs from the called germline gene at one end, perhaps through a read error. V is TRBV6-8 and J is TRBJ2-3, with D perhaps matching TRBD1 or TRBD2 (5 bases each). Germline loops: CDR1 MNHGY, CDR2 SAAAGT. The CDR3 has 14 amino acids. The CDR3 nucleotides are TGCCGCGTCACGGGGCTGAGAGCCAAAGACATGCAGTATTTC. This translates into CRVTGLRAKDMQYF.

This chain connects TRBV5-1 to TRBJ2-1; 11 bases agree with TRBD2. The closer fit of TRBJ2-5 to the DNA end suggests the J call may be wrong. CDR1 and CDR2 (germline): SGHRS, YFSETQ. This CDR3 comprises 15 residues. CDR3 loop: CASNFLAGGQETQYF. CDR3 bases: TGCGCCAGCAACTTCTTAGCGGGGGGGCAGGAGACCCAGTACTTC.

This clonotype occurred many times. The chain uses TRBV7-2 and TRBJ1-2; TRBD1 is a possible D gene (6 bases). The V gene lost 5 bases and the J gene lost 8 bases, with 21 bases spanning the gap. CDR1 SGHTA and CDR2 FQGNSA come from the germline V gene. CDR3 length equals 15 residues. The CDR3 here is CASSPVGGTRGGYTF. In DNA, the CDR3 is TGTGCCAGCAGCCCAGTAGGGGGGACTCGGGGGGGCTACACCTTC.

This clonotype was seen at least ten times. A much larger clone sits a single nucleotide away, making a read error possible. J is TRBJ2-5 and V is TRBV19; 7 nucleotides agree with TRBD2. The CDR3 length is 11 residues. In germline, CDR1 is LNHDA, CDR2 SQIVND (reference sequence). V lost 6 bases and J lost 11; bases outside the gene matches: 6. DNA for the CDR3: TGTGCCAGTAGACTAGCGAATGAGCAGTACTTC. Translating gives CASRLANEQYF. The entire variable domain, with the rest obtained from reference TRBV19 and TRBJ2-5, is as follows: DGGITQSPKYLFRKEGQNVTLSCEQNLNHDAMYWYRQDPGQGLRLIYYSQIVNDFQKGDIAEGYSVSREKKESFPLTVTSAQKNPTAFYLCASRLANEQYFGPGTRLLVL.

The rearrangement joins TRBV27 to TRBJ2-1; no firm D call. V was pared by 6 bases and J by 13 bases, with 13 bases between. CDR1 is MNHEY, CDR2 SMNVEV, per germline (reference sequence). The CDR3 has 11 residues. This chain's CDR3 is CASRQSETQFF. The CDR3 DNA reads as TGTGCCAGCAGGCAATCAGAGACCCAGTTCTTC.

The V gene is TRBV5-4, the J gene TRBJ2-4, with 8 bases matching TRBD1. The germline V gene has CDR1 SGHNT and CDR2 YYREEE (reference sequence). The CDR3 has 15 residues. V was pared by 4 bases and J by 13 bases, with 16 bases of the junction left unmatched. CDR3 nucleotide sequence: TGTGCCAGCAGCATAGACGGGACAGGTTCTAATGAGCAGTACTTC. This codes for CASSIDGTGSNEQYF.

Concerning this clonotype: The DNA is omitted, as the CDR3 cannot be located on it reliably, and the CDR3 follows TCRdb's listing. The chain combines TRBV6-1 with TRBJ2-2; the DNA was not compared with TRBD1, the D call given in the table. The CDR3 numbers 16 amino acids, ends counted. CDR1 MNHNS and CDR2 SASEGT come from the germline V gene. The CDR3 region is CASSDGVGTGAGALYF.